The 11 T cell receptor beta chains below were found in one sample sequenced in a study of T-cell reconstitution after alpha-beta-depleted transplantation in children. The authors prepared the TCRbeta library with unique molecular identifiers. Via MiXCR, TCRdb re-called the PCR reads, giving one row per CDR3 protein. The sample has 200,000 or so distinct CDR3 sequences, just under 6.5% seen once; the top ten hold about 4.3%. The sequenced sample was PBMCs, obtained before TCRalphabeta/CD19-depleted stem cell transplant. These receptors came from a girl less than two years old with combined immunodeficiency, due to receive a stem cell transplant.

This clonotype was observed many times. J is TRBJ2-7 and V is TRBV5-1, with TRBD1 identical over 7 bases. The CDR3 sequence is 13 residues long. With 5 bases clipped from V and 5 bases from J, the junction kept 7 bases outside the gene matches. CDR1 is SGHRS, CDR2 YFSETQ, per germline. CDR3 DNA sequence: TGCGCCAGCAGACTAAGAGGGGGCCACGAGCAGTACTTC. This encodes CASRLRGGHEQYF.

This clonotype was picked up many times. The chain has TRBV7-6 and TRBJ2-7, with D perhaps TRBD1 or TRBD2 (5 bases each). The CDR3 is 16 amino acids. Germline-derived CDR1 and CDR2 are SGHVS and FNYEAQ. Trimming pared 6 bases from V and 3 bases from J, leaving 21 bases between. The CDR3 spells CASSIKGPGTLYEQYF. DNA of the CDR3: TGTGCCAGCAGTATTAAGGGGCCAGGGACCCTCTACGAGCAGTACTTC.

The CDR3 region has the DNA TGCAGTGCTAGAACTAGCGGGAGAGTATATCGCACAGATACGCAGTATTTT. Amino acids: CSARTSGRVYRTDTQYF. V and J are TRBV20-1 and TRBJ2-3, with TRBD2 identical over 11 bases. V gave up 2 bases and J gave up 1 base; unmatched junction bases: 8. Germline-derived CDR1 and CDR2 are DFQATT and SNEGSKA (reference sequence). The CDR3 consists of 17 residues.

Many counts were recorded for this clonotype. The chain joins TRBV18 to TRBJ2-1; TRBD1 aligns across 7 bases. The CDR3 is 13 amino acids. Germline CDR1 is KGHSH and CDR2 is LQKENI. After removal of 0 bases from V and 10 bases from J, the junction contained 3 bases not matched to a gene. The CDR3 loop is CASSPPPGQEQFF. CDR3 coding DNA: TGTGCCAGCTCACCACCACCGGGACAGGAGCAGTTCTTC.

This clonotype was seen at least ten times. This chain connects TRBV24-1 to TRBJ2-2; 10 bases fit TRBD2. Germline CDR1 and CDR2: KGHDR and SFDVKD. The J segment lost 8 bases and the V segment lost 5 bases, leaving 10 bases of the junction unmatched. The CDR3 consists of 16 residues. The CDR3 DNA reads TGTGCCACCAGTGCCTTTCTAGCGGGAGCGGCGGGGGAGCTGTTTTTT. Encoded protein: CATSAFLAGAAGELFF.

In this sample, this clonotype turned up a few times. The chain links TRBV4-2 to TRBJ2-1; TRBD2 matches at 8 bases. The CDR3 has 17 residues. The V and J ends lost 4 bases and 0 bases, in that order; junction bases with no gene match: 8. CDR1 is LGHNA, CDR2 YNFKEQ, per germline. The chain's CDR3 is CASSLKPSGGSYNEQFF. The CDR3, as DNA: TGTGCCAGCAGCCTAAAACCCAGCGGGGGCTCCTACAATGAGCAGTTCTTC.

In its sample, this clonotype was seen many times. The chain uses TRBV29-1 and TRBJ2-5, with TRBD1 identical over 8 bases. Germline V CDR1 and CDR2: SQVTM, ANQGSEA. The CDR3 runs to 12 residues. Trimming took 6 bases from V and 4 from J; bases not matched to a gene: 4. The CDR3 nucleotides are TGCAGCGTCTCACAGGGGGTAGAGACCCAGTACTTC. It codes for CSVSQGVETQYF.

This clonotype came up many times. The chain recombines TRBV4-1 with TRBJ2-2; 8 nucleotides match TRBD1. The V gene end was trimmed by 3 bases and the J gene end by 6 bases; junction bases not matched to a gene: 9. Germline CDR1 MGHRA, CDR2 YSYEKL. The CDR3 is 16 residues long. The CDR3 here is CASSHRQGTSPGELFF. CDR3 coding DNA: TGCGCCAGCAGCCACCGACAGGGGACCTCCCCCGGGGAGCTGTTTTTT.

The sample holds many counts of this clonotype. This chain joins TRBV24-1 and TRBJ2-1; D is tentatively TRBD1 or TRBD2 (7 bases each). Per germline, CDR1 KGHDR and CDR2 SFDVKD. This CDR3 spans 15 amino acids. Trimming shortened V by 7 bases and J by 9 bases, and 21 bases separated the two germline ends. The CDR3 DNA reads TGTGCCACCAGGCCCCGCACAGGGGAGGGCGGTGAGCAGTTCTTC. This gives the protein CATRPRTGEGGEQFF.

In its sample, this clonotype was seen many times. This chain uses TRBV7-9 with TRBJ2-1; possibly TRBD1 for D (6 bases). The CDR3 runs 15 residues. V was cut by 3 bases and J by 8 bases, with 17 bases left in between. The V gene's germline CDR1 is SEHNR and CDR2 FQNEAQ (reference sequence). For the CDR3, the DNA is TGTGCCAGCAGCTTCTGGGACACAAAGGACGATGAGCAGTTCTTC. Translation: CASSFWDTKDDEQFF.

A few counts support this clonotype. The V and J genes are TRBV14 and TRBJ2-1; 11 bases are a match to TRBD1. Germline V gene lookup returns CDR1 SGHDN and CDR2 FVKESK. The V and J ends lost 0 bases and 8 bases, in that order; junction bases with no gene match: 12. The CDR3 runs 18 residues. The CDR3 sequence is CASSQEHLDRGRKDEQFF. CDR3 bases: TGTGCCAGCAGCCAAGAACATTTGGACAGGGGGCGCAAAGATGAGCAGTTCTTC.